One sample yielded the 21 T cell receptor beta chains listed below, sequenced in a study of T cells in Graves' hyperthyroidism and ophthalmopathy. RNA transcripts gave rise to amplified TCR beta CDR3 regions. When the TCR CDR3 underwent first-round RT-PCR, the HTBI primer set was used. TCRdb re-called the multiplex PCR reads through MiXCR, storing one row per CDR3 protein. Of about 620,000 distinct CDR3 sequences in the sample, around 15% were seen once. Sequencing was done on a sample of blood. These TCRs come from a woman aged 30 to 39 with Graves' hyperthyroidism.

This clonotype was observed at least ten times. The rearrangement links TRBV11-3 to TRBJ2-2; 9 nucleotides match TRBD1. Germline CDR1 and CDR2: SGHNT and YENEEA. The CDR3 covers 15 residues. V lost 5 bases and J lost 3; bases outside the gene matches: 4. This CDR3 is CASSPGQGDTGELFF. The DNA for the CDR3 is TGTGCCAGCAGCCCGGGACAGGGAGACACCGGGGAGCTGTTTTTT.

The CDR3 spells CASSLYTAPTGYEQYF. The CDR3 DNA reads as TGTGCCAGCAGCTTATATACAGCGCCCACCGGCTACGAGCAGTACTTC. V usage is TRBV11-2 and J usage is TRBJ2-7; D remains unclear. Germline CDR1 and CDR2: SGHAT and FQNNGV. The length of the CDR3 is 16 residues. V lost 2 bases and J 3 bases, leaving 17 bases between the germline ends.

This clonotype was seen repeatedly, ten times or more. The rearrangement joins TRBV29-1 to TRBJ2-1, with D possibly being TRBD1 (5 bases). CDR1 SQVTM and CDR2 ANQGSEA come from the germline V gene. This CDR3 comprises 10 residues. Trimming left V 2 bases short and J 9 bases short, with 5 bases between. DNA for the CDR3: TGCAGCGTTGAACAGGGTGAGCAGTTCTTC. Amino acid sequence: CSVEQGEQFF.

This clonotype occurred a few times. This chain connects TRBV20-1 to TRBJ1-4; tentative D call: TRBD1 (6 bases). Germline CDR1 reads DFQATT; CDR2 reads SNEGSKA (reference sequence). V shed 1 base and J shed 6 bases, with 15 bases lying between them. This CDR3 contains 15 residues. CDR3 amino acids: CSARGTGNVDEKLFF. CDR3 sequence (DNA): TGCAGTGCTAGAGGCACAGGGAATGTGGATGAAAAACTGTTTTTT.

This clonotype has just a few counts. A much more abundant neighbour one base away suggests this may be a read error. The gene calls are TRBV12-3 or TRBV12-4 and TRBJ2-1; no definite D call. The CDR3 is 11 residues long. Here the CDR3 DNA reads TGTGCCACCAGTTTGGTGGATGAGCAGTTCTTC. Translating gives CATSLVDEQFF.

The chain couples TRBV4-3 to TRBJ1-5; no clear D gene. The germline gives CDR1 LGHNA, CDR2 YSLEER. Trimming pared 0 bases from V and 3 bases from J, leaving 9 bases between. This CDR3 has 15 residues. CDR3 protein: CASSQDSGTNQPQHF. The CDR3 region has the DNA TGCGCCAGCAGCCAAGATTCGGGCACCAATCAGCCCCAGCATTTT.

V gene TRBV7-2 combines with J gene TRBJ1-2; D gene uncertain. The CDR3 runs to 13 residues. CDR1 is SGHTA, CDR2 FQGNSA, per germline. Trimming left V 10 bases short and J 5 bases short, with 17 bases between. The CDR3 coding sequence is TGTGCCACCACGGCGGGGAGTCCTTATGGCTACACCTTC. Its protein product is CATTAGSPYGYTF.

The V gene is TRBV28, the J gene TRBJ1-5; D possibly corresponds to TRBD1 (5 bases). Deletions cut 2 bases from V and 0 bases from J, with 17 bases between. The CDR3 loop spans 18 amino acids. The V gene's germline CDR1 is MDHEN and CDR2 SYDVKM. The CDR3 reads CASSLSFWDPNSNQPQHF. The DNA for the CDR3 is TGTGCCAGCAGTTTAAGTTTTTGGGACCCAAATAGCAATCAGCCCCAGCATTTT.

This chain connects TRBV20-1 to TRBJ1-5; D uncertain. CDR1 and CDR2 from the germline V gene are DFQATT and SNEGSKA (reference sequence). Trimming cost V 3 bases and J 3 bases, with 9 bases left between them. CDR3 size: 13 residues. The CDR3 protein is CSARGAHNQPQHF. The CDR3 DNA sequence: TGCAGTGCTAGGGGTGCCCACAATCAGCCCCAGCATTTT.

This clonotype came up a few times. J is TRBJ2-3 and V is TRBV30; D might be TRBD1 (5 bases). Trimming removed 4 bases from V and 0 bases from J, with 17 bases in between. Germline loops: CDR1 GTSNPN, CDR2 SVGIG (reference sequence). The CDR3 loop spans 16 amino acids. DNA of the CDR3: TGTGCCTGGATTCCGGCGACAGCGCCTAGCACAGATACGCAGTATTTT. This codes for CAWIPATAPSTDTQYF.

This clonotype has just a few counts. The gene calls are TRBV9 and TRBJ2-7, with 9 bases fitting TRBD1. J lost 0 bases, V lost 3 bases, and 10 bases had no gene match. Germline CDR1 and CDR2: SGDLS and YYNGEE. The CDR3 sequence is 17 residues long. The CDR3 DNA reads TGTGCCAGCAGCGCACCCCCGACAGGGGGTAGCTCCTACGAGCAGTACTTC. Translated: CASSAPPTGGSSYEQYF.

The V gene is TRBV18, the J gene TRBJ2-3; TRBD2 aligns across 11 bases. The CDR3 has 18 amino acids. In germline, CDR1 is KGHSH, CDR2 LQKENI. With V trimmed by 3 bases and J by 2 bases, 10 bases remained unmatched. CDR3 in DNA: TGTGCCAGCTCACCTACTAAGGGACTAGCGGCCCACACAGATACGCAGTATTTT. Residues: CASSPTKGLAAHTDTQYF.

This clonotype showed up just once. The chain links TRBV27 to TRBJ2-3; D gene unclear. CDR1 is MNHEY and CDR2 is SMNVEV in the germline V gene (reference sequence). V lost 6 bases and J lost 1, with 11 bases in between. The CDR3 extends over 14 amino acids. The CDR3 region is CASSLLSRTDTQYF. DNA of the CDR3: TGTGCCAGCAGCCTCTTGTCCCGCACAGATACGCAGTATTTT.

This clonotype was counted at least ten times. The chain links TRBV12-3 or TRBV12-4 to TRBJ2-1; 11 bases map to TRBD2. The CDR3 is 14 amino acids. The ends lost 7 bases at V and 6 bases at J; junction bases unmatched: 5. This chain's CDR3 is CASIDSGRANEQFF. CDR3 coding DNA: TGTGCCAGCATTGATAGCGGGAGGGCCAATGAGCAGTTCTTC.

This clonotype was counted only a few times. The chain recombines TRBV15 with TRBJ2-3, with 11 bases that match TRBD2. With 5 bases clipped from V and 6 bases from J, the junction kept 7 bases outside the gene matches. CDR3 length: 15 amino acids. Germline loops: CDR1 LNHNV, CDR2 YYDKDF (reference sequence). DNA for the CDR3: TGTGCCACCAGCGACAGACTAGCGGGACTGGATACGCAGTATTTT. It yields the protein CATSDRLAGLDTQYF.

V is TRBV7-8 and J is TRBJ2-1; D is uncertain. Germline CDR1 reads SGHVS; CDR2 reads FQNEAQ. Trimming pared 8 bases from V and 7 bases from J, leaving 21 bases between. This CDR3 region has 15 residues. The CDR3 protein is CASSRSGPPLNEQFF. DNA for the CDR3: TGTGCCAGCTCTAGAAGTGGACCACCTTTGAATGAGCAGTTCTTC.

J is TRBJ2-3 and V is TRBV6-2 or TRBV6-3, with a tentative D call TRBD2 (7 bases). V lost 5 bases and J 1 base, leaving 19 bases between the germline ends. CDR3 size: 17 residues. From germline, CDR1 is MNHEY and CDR2 SVGEGT. CDR3 sequence (DNA): TGTGCCAGCAGTGCCCTAGGTGGGGGGGCCGGCACAGATACGCAGTATTTT. This codes for CASSALGGGAGTDTQYF.

This clonotype was seen repeatedly, ten times or more. The chain couples TRBV28 to TRBJ1-6, with 8 nucleotides matching TRBD1. With 4 bases clipped from V and 5 bases from J, the junction kept 10 bases outside the gene matches. This CDR3 has 17 residues. CDR1 and CDR2 (germline): MDHEN, SYDVKM. CDR3 nucleotide sequence: TGTGCCAGCAGTTCCTTCAGCTTACAGGGGGATAATTCACCCCTCCACTTT. Its translation: CASSSFSLQGDNSPLHF.

The chain employs TRBV5-4 and TRBJ1-2, with 9 bases that match TRBD1. J was trimmed by 4 bases and V by 0 bases; bases with no gene match: 13. The CDR3 extends over 18 amino acids. Germline V gene lookup returns CDR1 SGHNT and CDR2 YYREEE (reference sequence). The CDR3 sequence is CASSLGGTGSQSFYGYTF. The CDR3 nucleotides are TGTGCCAGCAGCTTGGGCGGGACAGGGTCGCAATCTTTCTATGGCTACACCTTC.

Ten or more counts support this clonotype. V gene TRBV5-1 combines with J gene TRBJ2-1, with 8 bases matching TRBD1. In germline, CDR1 is SGHRS, CDR2 YFSETQ. This CDR3 is 14 amino acids long. V was pared by 4 bases and J by 6 bases, with 6 bases of the junction left unmatched. The CDR3 region has the DNA TGCGCCAGCAGCCCATGGACAGGGACCAATGAGCAGTTCTTC. Translating it yields CASSPWTGTNEQFF.

This clonotype was recorded a few times. V gene TRBV5-6 combines with J gene TRBJ1-2; no clear D gene. The CDR3 covers 12 residues. V lost 0 bases to trimming and J lost 4 bases, with 4 bases between them. Germline V gene data show CDR1 as SGHDT and CDR2 as YYEEEE. CDR3 DNA sequence: TGTGCCAGCAGCTTGGTTACCTATGGCTACACCTTC. Translation gives CASSLVTYGYTF.